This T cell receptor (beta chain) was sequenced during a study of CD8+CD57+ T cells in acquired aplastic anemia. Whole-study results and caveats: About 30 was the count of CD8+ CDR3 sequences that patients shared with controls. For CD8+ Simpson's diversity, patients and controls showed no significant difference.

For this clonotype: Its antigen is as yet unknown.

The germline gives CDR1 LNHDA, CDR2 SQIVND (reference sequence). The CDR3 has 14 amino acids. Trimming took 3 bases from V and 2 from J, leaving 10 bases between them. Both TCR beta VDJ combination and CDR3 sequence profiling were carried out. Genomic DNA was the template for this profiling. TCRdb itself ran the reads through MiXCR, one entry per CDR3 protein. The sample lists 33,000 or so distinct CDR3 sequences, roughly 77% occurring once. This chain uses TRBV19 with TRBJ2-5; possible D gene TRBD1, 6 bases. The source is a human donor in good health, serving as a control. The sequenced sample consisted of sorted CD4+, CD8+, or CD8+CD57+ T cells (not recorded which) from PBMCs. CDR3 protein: CASSIDRQQETQYF. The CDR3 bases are TGTGCCAGTAGTATTGACAGGCAACAAGAGACCCAGTACTTC.